This TCR beta chain was captured in a study of blood T cell repertoires in COVID-19. Assay: immunoSEQ multiplex PCR; the TCRdb copy retains only in-frame clones and omits some. The repertoire includes some 330,000 clones, 80% to 90% of them detected once, and 5% to 6% sits in the top ten. The CDR3 length is 14 residues. Germline values: CDR1 KGHSH, CDR2 LQKENI. Trimming stripped 3 bases from V and 4 bases from J, with 13 bases between. The study drew participants aged about 18 to 89 years from some 24 US areas. Cohort allocation depended upon clinical history that participants reported. The clonotype comes from a man aged 25 to 45 who had recovered from COVID-19. The V and J genes are TRBV18 and TRBJ2-7; possibly TRBD1 for D (7 bases). Sequenced sample: PBMCs or T cells enriched from blood (not recorded which). CDR3 DNA: TGTGCCAGCTCACCTACCAGGGGGGCGTACGAGCAGTACTTC. Amino acids: CASSPTRGAYEQYF.